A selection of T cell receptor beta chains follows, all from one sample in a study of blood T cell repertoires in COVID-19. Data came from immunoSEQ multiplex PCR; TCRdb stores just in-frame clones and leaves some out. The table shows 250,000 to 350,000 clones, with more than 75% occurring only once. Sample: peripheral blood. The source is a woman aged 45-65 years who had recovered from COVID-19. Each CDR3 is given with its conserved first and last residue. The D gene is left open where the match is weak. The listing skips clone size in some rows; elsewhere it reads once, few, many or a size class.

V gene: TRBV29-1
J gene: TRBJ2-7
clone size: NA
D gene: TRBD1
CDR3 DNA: TGCAGCGTCGGACAGGCTTACGAGCAGTACTTC
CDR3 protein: CSVGQAYEQYF

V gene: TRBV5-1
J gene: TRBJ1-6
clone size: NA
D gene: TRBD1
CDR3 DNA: TGCGCCAGCAAACCGACAGGGGTCGATTCACCCCTCCACTTT
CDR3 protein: CASKPTGVDSPLHF

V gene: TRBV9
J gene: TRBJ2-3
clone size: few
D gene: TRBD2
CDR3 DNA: TGTGCCAGCAGCGTAGCAGGTCCTAGCGGGCCATCCCCTACAGATACGCAGTATTTT
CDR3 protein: CASSVAGPSGPSPTDTQYF

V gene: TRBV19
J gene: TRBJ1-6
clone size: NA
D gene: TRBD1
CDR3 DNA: TGTGCCAGTAGTCCTCCGGGACAGGGGGCATCACCCCTCCACTTT
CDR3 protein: CASSPPGQGASPLHF

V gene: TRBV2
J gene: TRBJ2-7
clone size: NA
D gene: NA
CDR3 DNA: TGTGCCAGCAGTGAAGTAGGGACATTTGGGCAGTACTTC
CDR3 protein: CASSEVGTFGQYF

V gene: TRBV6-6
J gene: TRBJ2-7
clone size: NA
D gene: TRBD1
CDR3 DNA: TGTGCCAGCAGTGAGCAGGGGGCTACTGGGTACGAGCAGTACTTC
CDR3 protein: CASSEQGATGYEQYF

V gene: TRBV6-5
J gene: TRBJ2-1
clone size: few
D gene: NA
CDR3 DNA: TGTGCCAGCAGTTCGGGACTCCTGGGAGTGAATGAGCAGTTCTTC
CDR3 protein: CASSSGLLGVNEQFF

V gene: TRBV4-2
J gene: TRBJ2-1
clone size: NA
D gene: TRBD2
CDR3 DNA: TGTGCCAGCAGCCAACAACCCCCCTCATGGGCGGGGGGTGTAAATGAGCAGTTCTTC
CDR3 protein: CASSQQPPSWAGGVNEQFF

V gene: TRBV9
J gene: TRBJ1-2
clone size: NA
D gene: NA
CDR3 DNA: TGTGCCAGCAGTTCCCTAGGAGGGGATGCGATCTATGGCTACACCTTC
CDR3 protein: CASSSLGGDAIYGYTF

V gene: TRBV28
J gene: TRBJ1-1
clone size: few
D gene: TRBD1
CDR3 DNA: TGTGCCAGCAGTATGACAGGGGTTAACACTGAAGCTTTCTTT
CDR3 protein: CASSMTGVNTEAFF

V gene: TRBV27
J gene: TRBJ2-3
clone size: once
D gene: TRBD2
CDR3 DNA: TGTGCCAGCAAGAGGCTAGCGGGAGTCAGCGGCACAGATACGCAGTATTTT
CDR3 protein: CASKRLAGVSGTDTQYF

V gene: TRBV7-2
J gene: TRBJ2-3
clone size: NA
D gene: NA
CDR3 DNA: TGTGCCAGCAGCCCGCAGGTGGGTAGCACAGATACGCAGTATTTT
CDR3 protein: CASSPQVGSTDTQYF

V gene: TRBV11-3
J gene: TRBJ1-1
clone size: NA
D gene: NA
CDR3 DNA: TGTGCCAGCAGCTTAGATCCCGCCAGTGAAGCTTTCTTT
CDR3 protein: CASSLDPASEAFF

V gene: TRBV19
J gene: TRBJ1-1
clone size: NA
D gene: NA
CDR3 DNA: TGTGCCAGTAGTATGGCAGGGGAGAACACTGAAGCTTTCTTT
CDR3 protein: CASSMAGENTEAFF

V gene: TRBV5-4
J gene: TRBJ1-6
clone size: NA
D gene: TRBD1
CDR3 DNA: TGTGCCAGCAGCGGGGACAGGGGATCACCCCTCCACTTT
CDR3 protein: CASSGDRGSPLHF

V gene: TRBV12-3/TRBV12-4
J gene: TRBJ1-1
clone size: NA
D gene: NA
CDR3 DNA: TGTGCCAGCAGTCTACAGGGAAGGACTGAAGCTTTCTTT
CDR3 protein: CASSLQGRTEAFF

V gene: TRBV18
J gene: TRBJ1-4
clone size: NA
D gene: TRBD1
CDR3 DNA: TGTGCCAGCTCAGCAGAACTGACAGGGTTTAGTGAAAAACTGTTTTTT
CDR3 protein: CASSAELTGFSEKLFF

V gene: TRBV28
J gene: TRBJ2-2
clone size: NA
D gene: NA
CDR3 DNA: TGTGCCAGCAGCCGCCGGACAGCCCGGAACACCGGGGAGCTGTTTTTT
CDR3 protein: CASSRRTARNTGELFF

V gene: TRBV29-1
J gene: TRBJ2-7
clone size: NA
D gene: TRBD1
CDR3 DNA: TGCAGCGTTGAAGTGGGACAGCAGAACGAGCAGTACTTC
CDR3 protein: CSVEVGQQNEQYF

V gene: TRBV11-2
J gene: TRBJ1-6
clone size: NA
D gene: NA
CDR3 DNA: TGTGCCAGCAGCTTGAGGGAGAGCTCCTATAATTCACCCCTCCACTTT
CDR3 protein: CASSLRESSYNSPLHF

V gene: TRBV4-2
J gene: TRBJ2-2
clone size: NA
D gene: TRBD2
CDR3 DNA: TGTGCCAGCAGCCAAGATCTCGGCGGGAGAGGCGGGGAGCTGTTTTTT
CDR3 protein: CASSQDLGGRGGELFF

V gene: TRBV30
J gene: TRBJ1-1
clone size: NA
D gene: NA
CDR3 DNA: TGTGCCTGGAACTTTGGGAACACTGAAGCTTTCTTT
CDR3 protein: CAWNFGNTEAFF

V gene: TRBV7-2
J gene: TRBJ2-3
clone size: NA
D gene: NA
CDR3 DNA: TGTGCCAGCAGCCCTCGGACTCTTAGCACAGATACGCAGTATTTT
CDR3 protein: CASSPRTLSTDTQYF

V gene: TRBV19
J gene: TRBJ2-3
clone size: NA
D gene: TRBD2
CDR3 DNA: TGTGCCAGTAGTGTCCTAGCGGGAGGTGGGGTCGGCACAGATACGCAGTATTTT
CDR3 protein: CASSVLAGGGVGTDTQYF

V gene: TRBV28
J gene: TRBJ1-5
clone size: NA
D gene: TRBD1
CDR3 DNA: TGTGCCAGCAGTTCCACTCGACAGGGTTATAGCAATCAGCCCCAGCATTTT
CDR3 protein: CASSSTRQGYSNQPQHF

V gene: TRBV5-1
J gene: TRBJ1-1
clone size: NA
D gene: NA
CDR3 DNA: TGCGCCAGCAGACCTCTGTTGACAGGTTCCACTGAAGCTTTCTTT
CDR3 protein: CASRPLLTGSTEAFF

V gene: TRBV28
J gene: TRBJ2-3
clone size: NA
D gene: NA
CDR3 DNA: TGTGCCAGCAGTCCCCCGTCCACAGATACGCAGTATTTT
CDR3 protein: CASSPPSTDTQYF

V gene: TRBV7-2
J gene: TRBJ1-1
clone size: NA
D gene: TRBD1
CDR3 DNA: TGTGCCAGCAGCTTAGCTCCCACATTAGGGGGCGCAGGGGGGAACACTGAAGCTTTCTTT
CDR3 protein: CASSLAPTLGGAGGNTEAFF

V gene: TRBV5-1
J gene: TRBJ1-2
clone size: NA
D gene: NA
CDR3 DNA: TGCGCCAGCAGCTTGGGCCAGGGCCCCTCCGGTGGCTACACCTTC
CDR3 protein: CASSLGQGPSGGYTF

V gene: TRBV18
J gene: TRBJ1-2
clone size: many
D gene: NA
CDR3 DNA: TGTGCCAGCTCACCATCAGGGTCAGACAAATATGGCTACACCTTC
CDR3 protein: CASSPSGSDKYGYTF

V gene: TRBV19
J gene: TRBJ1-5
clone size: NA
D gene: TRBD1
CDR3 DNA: TGTGCCAGTAGTTCCGGGACAGGCAATCAGCCCCAGCATTTT
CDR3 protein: CASSSGTGNQPQHF

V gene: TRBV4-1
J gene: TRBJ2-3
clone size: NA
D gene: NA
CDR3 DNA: TGCGCCAGCAGCCAAGATCTCTATTTCACAGATACGCAGTATTTT
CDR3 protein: CASSQDLYFTDTQYF

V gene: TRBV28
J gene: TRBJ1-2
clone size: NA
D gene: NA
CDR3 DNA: TGTGCCAGCAGTTCCCCAGGGCCCCCCTATGGCTACACCTTC
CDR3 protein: CASSSPGPPYGYTF

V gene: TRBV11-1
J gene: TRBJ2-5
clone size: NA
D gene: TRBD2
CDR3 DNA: TGTGCCAGCAGCCTAAACCCGGGACTAGCGGAAGAGACCCAGTACTTC
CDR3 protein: CASSLNPGLAEETQYF

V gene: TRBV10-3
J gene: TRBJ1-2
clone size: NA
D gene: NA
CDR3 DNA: TGTGCCATCAGTGAGTCTGGGGCGATGGCCTATGGCTACACCTTC
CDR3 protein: CAISESGAMAYGYTF

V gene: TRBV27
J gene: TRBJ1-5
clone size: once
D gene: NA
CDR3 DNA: TGTGCCAGCAGCCCCGGCTCGGGAGTTCGCAATCAGCCCCAGCATTTT
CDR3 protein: CASSPGSGVRNQPQHF

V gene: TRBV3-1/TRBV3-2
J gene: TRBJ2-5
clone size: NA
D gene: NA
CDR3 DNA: TGTGCCAGCAGCCAAGAGGGGCAGAACCAAGAGACCCAGTACTTC
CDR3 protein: CASSQEGQNQETQYF

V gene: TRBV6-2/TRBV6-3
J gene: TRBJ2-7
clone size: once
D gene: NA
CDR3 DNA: TGTGCCAGCAGTTACTACCAGGGTAACGAGCAGTACTTC
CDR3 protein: CASSYYQGNEQYF

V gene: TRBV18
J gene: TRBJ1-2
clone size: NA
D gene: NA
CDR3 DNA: TGTGCCAGCTCACCACCGGTCGGGGGTCGAGGCTACACCTTC
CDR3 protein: CASSPPVGGRGYTF

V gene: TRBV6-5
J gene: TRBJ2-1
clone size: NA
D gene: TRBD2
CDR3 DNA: TGTGCCAGCAGGACTCCTAGCGGGAGCTACAATGAGCAGTTCTTC
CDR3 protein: CASRTPSGSYNEQFF

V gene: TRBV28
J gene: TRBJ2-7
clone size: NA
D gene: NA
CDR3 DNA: TGTGCCAGCGCCGGACAGATGAAACCCGAGCAGTACTTC
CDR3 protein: CASAGQMKPEQYF

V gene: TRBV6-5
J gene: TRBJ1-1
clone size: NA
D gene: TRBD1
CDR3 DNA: TGTGCCAGTCGCCCAGGGGGCGGTAATGAAGCTTTCTTT
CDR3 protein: CASRPGGGNEAFF

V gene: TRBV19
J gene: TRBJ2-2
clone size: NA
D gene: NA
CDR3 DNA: TGTGCCAGTAGTATAGACCCCGGGGACACCGGGGAGCTGTTTTTT
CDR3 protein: CASSIDPGDTGELFF

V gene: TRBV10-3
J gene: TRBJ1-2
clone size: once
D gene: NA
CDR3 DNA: TGTGCCATCAGTGAATCAAACAGGGCCCATGGCTACACCTTC
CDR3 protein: CAISESNRAHGYTF

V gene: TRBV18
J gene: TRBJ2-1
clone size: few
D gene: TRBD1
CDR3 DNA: TGTGCCAGCTCACCGGGACAGGGGGTTACTCAGTTCTTC
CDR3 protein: CASSPGQGVTQFF

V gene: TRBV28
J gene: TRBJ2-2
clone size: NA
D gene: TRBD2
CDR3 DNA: TGTGCCAGCAGTATCACTAGCGGGTACACCGGGGAGCTGTTTTTT
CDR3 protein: CASSITSGYTGELFF

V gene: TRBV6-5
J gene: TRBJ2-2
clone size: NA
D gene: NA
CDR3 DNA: TGTGCCAGCGACCCGGGAAACACCGGGGAGCTGTTTTTT
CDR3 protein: CASDPGNTGELFF

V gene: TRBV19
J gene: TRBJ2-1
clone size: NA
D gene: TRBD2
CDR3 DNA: TGTGCCAGTAGTCCGAGGACTAGCGGTAACAATGAGCAGTTCTTC
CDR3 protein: CASSPRTSGNNEQFF

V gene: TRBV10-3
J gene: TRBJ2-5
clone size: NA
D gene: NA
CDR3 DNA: TGTGCCATCAGTCAGGGTGGGGAGGCCCAAGAGACCCAGTACTTC
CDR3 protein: CAISQGGEAQETQYF

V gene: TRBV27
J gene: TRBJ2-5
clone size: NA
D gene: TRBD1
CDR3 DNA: TGTGCCAGCAGTTTACCAGGGGGAGAGACCCAGTACTTC
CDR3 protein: CASSLPGGETQYF

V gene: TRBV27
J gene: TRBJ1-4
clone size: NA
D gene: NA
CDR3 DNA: TGTGCCAGCAGTTTCCACAGGGAATGGAATGAAAAACTGTTTTTT
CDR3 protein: CASSFHREWNEKLFF

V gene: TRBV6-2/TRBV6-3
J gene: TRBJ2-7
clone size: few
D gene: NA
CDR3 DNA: TGTGCCAGCAGTTACGGAGGCGGGGCGCGAGTATCCTACGAGCAGTACTTC
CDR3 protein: CASSYGGGARVSYEQYF

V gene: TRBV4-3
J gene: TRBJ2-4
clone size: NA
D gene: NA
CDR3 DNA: TGCGCCAGCAGCCCTGGGGACACAAACATTCAGTACTTC
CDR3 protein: CASSPGDTNIQYF

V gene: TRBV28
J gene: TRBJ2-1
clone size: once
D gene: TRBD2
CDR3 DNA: TGTGCCAGCTGCACGATAGCGGGAGCCTACAATGAGCAGTTCTTC
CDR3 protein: CASCTIAGAYNEQFF

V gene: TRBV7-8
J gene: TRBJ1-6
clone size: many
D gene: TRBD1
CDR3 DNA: TGTGCCAGCAGCCAGGGACAGGCCTATAATTCACCCCTCCACTTT
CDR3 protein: CASSQGQAYNSPLHF